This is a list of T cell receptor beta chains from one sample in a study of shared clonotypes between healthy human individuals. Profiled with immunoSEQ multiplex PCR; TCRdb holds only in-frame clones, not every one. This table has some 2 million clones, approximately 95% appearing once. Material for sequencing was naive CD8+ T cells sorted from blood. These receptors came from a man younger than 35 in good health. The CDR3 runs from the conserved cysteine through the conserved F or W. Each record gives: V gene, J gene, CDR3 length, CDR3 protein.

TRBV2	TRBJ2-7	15	CASSASGTGGYEQYF
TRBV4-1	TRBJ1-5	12	CASSNWNQPQHF
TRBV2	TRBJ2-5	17	CASSEGWDFSYQETQYF
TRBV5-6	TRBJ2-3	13	CASSSGGADTQYF
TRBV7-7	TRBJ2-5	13	CASSLWIEETQYF
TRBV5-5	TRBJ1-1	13	CASSLTQNTEAFF
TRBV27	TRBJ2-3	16	CASSPGTSLSTDTQYF
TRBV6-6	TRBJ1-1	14	CASSGDSLGTEAFF
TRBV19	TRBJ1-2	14	CAVRGTGDNYGYTF
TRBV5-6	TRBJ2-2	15	CASSLWADNTGELFF
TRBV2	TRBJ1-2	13	CASSEYSNYGYTF
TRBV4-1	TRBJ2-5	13	CASSQGLQETQYF
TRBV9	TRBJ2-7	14	CASSQSGRGYEQYF
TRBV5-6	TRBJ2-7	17	CASSPGTGGSGSYEQYF